This TCR beta chain was identified in a study of control samples from healthy donors and cancer patients. Libraries were prepared by immunoSEQ multiplex PCR; TCRdb keeps only in-frame clonotypes and omits some of them. The sample carries tens of thousands of clones, approximately 92% recorded once. Sequencing used PBMCs. The receptor's source is a man aged 35-49 years with colorectal cancer.

CDR3 bases: TGTGCCAGCAGCCGAATGGGACAGGGGGGTCATACGCAGTATTTT. Its protein product is CASSRMGQGGHTQYF. The chain recombines TRBV5-6 with TRBJ2-3; 11 nucleotides line up with TRBD1. Germline CDR1 SGHDT, CDR2 YYEEEE. Losses at the gene ends were 4 bases for V and 7 bases for J; bases not matched to a gene: 8. The CDR3 totals 15 residues.